Listed below are T cell receptor beta chains from one sample, sequenced in a study of T cell responses to AZD1222 COVID-19 vaccine. Libraries were prepared by immunoSEQ multiplex PCR; TCRdb keeps only in-frame clonotypes and omits some of them. The data show about 87,000 clones, more than 75% seen once. This specimen was peripheral blood, taken on day 0 of AZD1222 vaccination. These receptor sequences come from an adult in good health. Both conserved end residues are part of each CDR3. The D gene is left open where the match is weak. For some rows the clone size is stated as once, few or many, or as a class when expanded; others skip it.

abundance | j_gene | v_gene | d_gene | CDR3aa | CDR3nt
- | TRBJ2-7 | TRBV30 | - | CAWSATEYEQYF | TGTGCCTGGAGTGCGACAGAGTACGAGCAGTACTTC
- | TRBJ2-7 | TRBV18 | TRBD2 | CASSPRTSGSEQYF | TGTGCCAGCTCACCCCGGACTAGCGGGAGCGAGCAGTACTTC
- | TRBJ2-6 | TRBV29-1 | - | CSVHDWLSGANVLTF | TGCAGCGTTCATGATTGGCTTTCTGGGGCCAACGTCCTGACTTTC
- | TRBJ2-2 | TRBV11-2 | - | CASSLWGGPGELFF | TGTGCCAGCAGCTTATGGGGGGGCCCTGGGGAGCTGTTTTTT
- | TRBJ1-1 | TRBV20-1 | - | CSGRVNTEAFF | TGCAGCGGACGGGTGAACACTGAAGCTTTCTTT
- | TRBJ1-1 | TRBV7-9 | - | CASSADRSEAFF | TGTGCCAGCAGCGCAGATCGGTCTGAAGCTTTCTTT
- | TRBJ2-1 | TRBV29-1 | - | CSVEDLAGWSSYNEQFF | TGCAGCGTTGAAGACTTAGCCGGGTGGAGCTCCTACAATGAGCAGTTCTTC
once | TRBJ1-4 | TRBV19 | - | CASSGDGYEKLFF | TGTGCCAGTAGTGGAGATGGGTATGAAAAACTGTTTTTT
few | TRBJ2-7 | TRBV3-1/TRBV3-2 | TRBD2 | CASSFWTSGRHEQYF | TGTGCCAGCAGCTTCTGGACTAGCGGGAGACACGAGCAGTACTTC
- | TRBJ1-6 | TRBV6-1 | TRBD1 | CASSEVRGNSPLHF | TGTGCCAGCAGTGAAGTCAGGGGGAATTCACCCCTCCACTTT
- | TRBJ2-7 | TRBV5-1 | - | CASSLRVGGYEQYF | TGCGCCAGCAGCTTAAGGGTTGGGGGCTACGAGCAGTACTTC
- | TRBJ2-1 | TRBV29-1 | TRBD2 | CSVGLASGRIVEQFF | TGCAGCGTTGGTCTTGCTAGCGGGAGAATAGTGGAGCAGTTCTTC
once | TRBJ1-3 | TRBV5-1 | - | CASSLDAGVGNTIYF | TGCGCCAGCAGCTTGGACGCGGGTGTCGGAAACACCATATATTTT
once | TRBJ1-2 | TRBV18 | - | CASSPPSRDGYTF | TGTGCCAGCTCACCACCGTCCAGGGATGGCTACACCTTC
once | TRBJ2-2 | TRBV5-1 | TRBD1 | CASSLRATGGIDTGELFF | TGCGCCAGCAGCTTACGTGCGACAGGGGGCATCGACACCGGGGAGCTGTTTTTT
- | TRBJ2-7 | TRBV5-6 | TRBD1 | CASSWDRGRGYEQYF | TGTGCCAGCAGCTGGGACAGGGGGCGCGGGTACGAGCAGTACTTC
- | TRBJ1-5 | TRBV10-1 | - | CASSLQGKSIIGNQPQHF | TGCGCCAGCAGTTTACAGGGTAAATCAATTATTGGCAATCAGCCCCAGCATTTT
- | TRBJ2-1 | TRBV4-1 | - | CASSQRRARGNEQFF | TGCGCCAGCAGCCAACGACGGGCTAGGGGCAATGAGCAGTTCTTC
- | TRBJ1-1 | TRBV14 | - | CASSHRTEANTEAFF | TGTGCCAGCAGCCACCGGACAGAGGCGAACACTGAAGCTTTCTTT
- | TRBJ2-5 | TRBV24-1 | TRBD2 | CATSDFSGLAGAETQYF | TGTGCCACCAGTGATTTTTCGGGACTAGCGGGAGCGGAGACCCAGTACTTC
few | TRBJ1-5 | TRBV25-1 | TRBD1 | CASSPWDSINQPQHF | TGTGCCAGCAGTCCCTGGGACAGCATCAATCAGCCCCAGCATTTT
- | TRBJ1-1 | TRBV19 | - | CASSLDRFTEAFF | TGTGCCAGTAGTTTAGACAGGTTCACTGAAGCTTTCTTT
- | TRBJ1-6 | TRBV5-6 | - | CASRGRGSNSPLHF | TGTGCCAGCAGAGGCAGGGGTTCTAATTCACCCCTCCACTTT
- | TRBJ1-4 | TRBV2 | TRBD1 | CASSAAGTAFNEKLFF | TGTGCCAGCAGTGCCGCCGGGACAGCCTTTAATGAAAAACTGTTTTTT
- | TRBJ1-1 | TRBV6-5 | TRBD1 | CASSSRGQGAKAFF | TGTGCCAGCAGTTCCAGGGGACAGGGGGCAAAAGCTTTCTTT
- | TRBJ2-3 | TRBV29-1 | - | CSVGPTTDTQYF | TGCAGCGTTGGACCGACAACAGATACGCAGTATTTT
- | TRBJ1-3 | TRBV7-2 | - | CASSLTGDTGNTIYF | TGTGCCAGCAGCTTAACTGGGGACACTGGAAACACCATATATTTT
- | TRBJ2-1 | TRBV19 | - | CASSISGSVYNEQFF | TGTGCCAGTAGTATTTCGGGGTCGGTCTACAATGAGCAGTTCTTC
once | TRBJ2-2 | TRBV30 | TRBD2 | CAWRRGWAGELFF | TGTGCCTGGAGGCGGGGGTGGGCCGGGGAGCTGTTTTTT
- | TRBJ2-3 | TRBV10-1 | - | CASSVAQDTDTQYF | TGCGCCAGCAGTGTGGCGCAGGACACAGATACGCAGTATTTT
- | TRBJ1-3 | TRBV9 | - | CASSTPGNTIYF | TGTGCCAGCAGCACCCCGGGAAACACCATATATTTT
- | TRBJ1-1 | TRBV9 | - | CASSATGFYTEAFF | TGTGCCAGCAGCGCTACAGGGTTTTACACTGAAGCTTTCTTT
once | TRBJ1-3 | TRBV13 | - | CASSEGTPYSGNTIYF | TGTGCCAGCAGCGAGGGGACTCCGTACTCTGGAAACACCATATATTTT
- | TRBJ1-1 | TRBV11-2 | - | CASSLTRAFF | TGTGCCAGCAGCTTAACAAGAGCTTTCTTT
- | TRBJ2-3 | TRBV7-2 | - | CASSSLGLQADTQYF | TGTGCCAGCAGCTCCCTAGGTCTGCAAGCAGATACGCAGTATTTT
- | TRBJ2-7 | TRBV5-4 | - | CASSLKSDGYEQYF | TGTGCCAGCAGCTTGAAGTCGGATGGCTACGAGCAGTACTTC
- | TRBJ2-2 | TRBV5-1 | TRBD2 | CASSLNIAGRSGELFF | TGCGCCAGCAGCTTGAATATAGCGGGTCGCTCCGGGGAGCTGTTTTTT
once | TRBJ1-1 | TRBV5-1 | TRBD1 | CASSPWTGSNTEAFF | TGCGCCAGCAGCCCATGGACAGGGTCTAACACTGAAGCTTTCTTT
once | TRBJ2-2 | TRBV12-3/TRBV12-4 | TRBD1 | CASGQGSVGELFF | TGTGCCAGCGGACAGGGGTCGGTCGGGGAGCTGTTTTTT
medium-sized | TRBJ1-6 | TRBV6-4 | TRBD1 | CASSDDRENSPLHF | TGTGCCAGCAGTGACGACAGGGAGAATTCACCCCTCCACTTT
- | TRBJ1-5 | TRBV15 | - | CATSTRIYSNQPQHF | TGTGCCACCAGCACGAGAATTTATAGCAATCAGCCCCAGCATTTT
- | TRBJ1-2 | TRBV2 | TRBD1 | CASSLTRTGRSTYGYTF | TGTGCCAGCAGTCTTACCCGGACAGGGAGGTCCACCTATGGCTACACCTTC
- | TRBJ2-2 | TRBV19 | - | CASSISQGTGELFF | TGTGCCAGTAGTATCTCACAGGGAACCGGGGAGCTGTTTTTT
- | TRBJ1-3 | TRBV6-2/TRBV6-3 | TRBD1 | CASSRDRGREF | TGTGCCAGCAGTCGTGACAGGGGCCGCGAATTT
- | TRBJ2-1 | TRBV7-2 | - | CASSPLLRDHEQFF | TGTGCCAGCAGCCCACTTCTCAGGGACCATGAGCAGTTCTTC
- | TRBJ2-2 | TRBV10-3 | - | CAISGLGGSNTGELFF | TGTGCCATCAGTGGGTTGGGGGGCTCGAACACCGGGGAGCTGTTTTTT
- | TRBJ2-6 | TRBV5-1 | TRBD1 | CASSSLTGVGANVLTF | TGCGCCAGCAGCTCCCTGACAGGGGTCGGGGCCAACGTCCTGACTTTC
- | TRBJ2-7 | TRBV11-2 | - | CASSLSWETSYEQYF | TGTGCCAGCAGCCTGTCCTGGGAAACTAGCTACGAGCAGTACTTC
- | TRBJ1-2 | TRBV6-5 | TRBD1 | CASTSGTGVGYTF | TGTGCCAGCACTTCAGGGACAGGGGTTGGCTACACCTTC
few | TRBJ1-5 | TRBV24-1 | - | CATSSDLSNQPQHF | TGTGCCACCAGTTCGGACCTTAGCAATCAGCCCCAGCATTTT
once | TRBJ1-5 | TRBV19 | TRBD1 | CASSIRGQEGYQPQHF | TGTGCCAGTAGTATTAGGGGACAGGAAGGATATCAGCCCCAGCATTTT
once | TRBJ2-7 | TRBV6-4 | - | CASRHPCEQYF | TGTGCCAGCAGGCACCCCTGCGAGCAGTACTTC
- | TRBJ1-5 | TRBV2 | TRBD1 | CASSEEGRGYSQPQHF | TGTGCCAGCAGTGAAGAAGGCAGGGGGTATTCTCAGCCCCAGCATTTT
few | TRBJ2-5 | TRBV10-1 | TRBD2 | CASSSGSNQETQYF | TGCGCCAGCAGTAGCGGGAGTAACCAAGAGACCCAGTACTTC
- | TRBJ1-2 | TRBV19 | - | CASSINRGHGYGYTF | TGTGCCAGTAGTATAAATAGAGGGCATGGGTATGGCTACACCTTC
- | TRBJ1-1 | TRBV27 | - | CASFDSTNTEAFF | TGTGCCAGCTTCGACAGCACGAACACTGAAGCTTTCTTT
- | TRBJ2-3 | TRBV29-1 | TRBD2 | CSVDGLAESTDTQYF | TGCAGCGTTGACGGACTAGCGGAAAGCACAGATACGCAGTATTTT
once | TRBJ1-1 | TRBV19 | - | CASSVQFLSNTEAFF | TGTGCCAGTAGTGTACAGTTTTTGTCGAACACTGAAGCTTTCTTT
- | TRBJ2-5 | TRBV5-1 | - | CASSLRGQETQYF | TGCGCCAGCAGCCTGAGGGGTCAAGAGACCCAGTACTTC